This entry concerns a single T cell receptor (beta chain). The assay was immunoSEQ multiplex PCR, and TCRdb's table has in-frame clones only and misses some. The table lists under 250,000 clones, nearly 85% of them singletons. These data are taken from a study of blood T cell repertoires in COVID-19. Study background: From T cells, B-cell-depleted T cells, or PBMCs came the material, which was cDNA or gDNA.

The CDR3 spans 17 residues. V was clipped by 1 base and J by 3 bases, with 20 bases between them. The germline V gene has CDR1 SGHRS and CDR2 YFSETQ. The sequenced material came from peripheral blood. The clonotype comes from a human donor in a cohort sampled during active COVID-19. This chain joins TRBV5-1 and TRBJ2-7; D is possibly TRBD1 (6 bases). The CDR3 DNA sequence: TGCGCCAGCAGCTTGTTGGACTCGGGACATGTAATCTACGAGCAGTACTTC. This translates into CASSLLDSGHVIYEQYF.